Sequencing of this TCR beta chain was carried out in a study of vaccination and CD4 T cells after COVID-19. Cultured CD4+ T-cell DNA underwent Oncomine TCR Beta short-read sequencing. Each CDR3 protein is one row after TCRdb ran MiXCR on the PCR reads. The data hold some 20,000 distinct CDR3 sequences, with roughly 50% observed a single time. Treatment of the sample: approximately nine-day PBMC culture with coronavirus spike peptide pools or control peptides (ViraFEST assay). Negative-selection isolation of CD4+ T cells was performed after more than 8 days of culture. The CDR3 loop spans 13 amino acids. V dropped 3 bases and J dropped 7 bases, with 10 bases sitting between them. CDR1 is SGHAT, CDR2 FQNNGV, per germline. In the case of this clonotype: Its antigen is not known.

Input material: CD4+ T cells from blood, cultured in vitro. The chain has TRBV11-2 and TRBJ2-1; TRBD2 might be the D (6 bases). The TCR comes from a human donor who had recovered from COVID-19. As DNA, the CDR3 is TGTGCCAGCAGCTTGGGACTTTTAAATGAGCAGTTCTTC. This gives the protein CASSLGLLNEQFF.